The sequence of this TCR beta chain was determined in a study of T cell responses to AZD1222 COVID-19 vaccine. The CDR3 contains 15 residues. Germline values: CDR1 SGHNT, CDR2 YYREEE (reference sequence). V lost 0 bases and J 2 bases, leaving 12 bases between the germline ends. Comments on this clone: The antigen is not known.

Some second doses came at about 4 weeks and others at about 12 weeks; these were pooled. Study results and caveats: Along spike, vaccine-associated CD4 TCRs were found throughout, with dominance at 160-218 and 743-854. Without day 14 samples, only post-peak T cell repertoires were studied.

Profiling relied on immunoSEQ multiplex PCR, and the TCRdb table lists in-frame clones only, not all of them. The sample holds around 18,000 clones, roughly four fifths seen once. The rearrangement joins TRBV5-4 to TRBJ2-7, with D possibly TRBD1 on 6 matching bases. Sequencing used peripheral blood, obtained 28 days after the second AZD1222 dose. The sequence came from an adult who received the AZD1222 COVID-19 vaccine. CDR3 nucleotides: TGTGCCAGCAGCTTGGCCGAAAGGGACACCTACGAGCAGTACTTC. Amino acids: CASSLAERDTYEQYF.